This T cell receptor beta chain was profiled in a study of identical twins. Findings and limits, study-wide: Within cord blood, abundant beta clonotypes carried fewer insertions, but memory repertoires showed no such trend.

One entry per CDR3 protein, called by TCRdb with MiXCR from the 5' RACE reads. The profile shows 570,000 or so distinct CDR3 sequences, more than 9% of them singletons. This clonotype turned up a few times. Its antigen is as yet unknown. The CDR3 is 16 amino acids. Trimming removed 3 bases from V and 3 bases from J; junction bases left unmatched: 12. The germline V gene has CDR1 SGDLS and CDR2 YYNGEE. This sample also appeared in a second study, on yellow fever vaccine responses in identical twins.

Sequencing was done on a sample of PBMCs. The chain has TRBV9 and TRBJ2-7; 7 bases agree with TRBD1. This sequence was found in a young woman in good health. CDR3 in amino acids: CASSATYGQAIYEQYF. CDR3 nucleotides: TGTGCCAGCAGCGCGACATACGGACAGGCCATCTACGAGCAGTACTTC.